This T cell receptor (beta chain) was documented in a study of blood T cell repertoires in COVID-19. Study-wide context: Acute and convalescent COVID-19 samples came from the United States, Italy and Spain.

Original handling: Estimation of nucleated cell counts was performed using reference gene primer amplification. Sequencing used immunoSEQ multiplex PCR; TCRdb keeps in-frame clones, though not all of them. D and trimming come from the DNA, and the V and J calls and clone size come from that table. The sample lists a few hundred thousand clones; 80% to 90% were seen once. Participants' own reports of clinical history determined their cohort assignment. Cohort 3 donors counted as recovered after two negative PCRs, clearance, or resolved symptoms. The CDR3 consists of 13 residues. The germline V gene encodes CDR1 SGHTS and CDR2 YDEGEE. V gave up 2 bases and J gave up 5 bases; unmatched junction bases: 2.

The source is a man aged 25 to 40 who had recovered from COVID-19. Sample: PBMCs or T cells enriched from blood (not recorded which). V is TRBV5-8 and J is TRBJ2-3, with 7 bases that match TRBD1. The CDR3 sequence is CASSFNRGDTQYF. CDR3 DNA: TGTGCCAGCAGCTTTAACAGGGGAGATACGCAGTATTTT. The full variable domain, with the rest looked up from reference TRBV5-8 and TRBJ2-3, is EAGVTQSPTHLIKTRGQQATLRCSPISGHTSVYWYQQALGLGLQFLLWYDEGEERNRGNFPPRFSGRQFPNYSSELNVNALELEDSALYLCASSFNRGDTQYFGPGTRLTVL.